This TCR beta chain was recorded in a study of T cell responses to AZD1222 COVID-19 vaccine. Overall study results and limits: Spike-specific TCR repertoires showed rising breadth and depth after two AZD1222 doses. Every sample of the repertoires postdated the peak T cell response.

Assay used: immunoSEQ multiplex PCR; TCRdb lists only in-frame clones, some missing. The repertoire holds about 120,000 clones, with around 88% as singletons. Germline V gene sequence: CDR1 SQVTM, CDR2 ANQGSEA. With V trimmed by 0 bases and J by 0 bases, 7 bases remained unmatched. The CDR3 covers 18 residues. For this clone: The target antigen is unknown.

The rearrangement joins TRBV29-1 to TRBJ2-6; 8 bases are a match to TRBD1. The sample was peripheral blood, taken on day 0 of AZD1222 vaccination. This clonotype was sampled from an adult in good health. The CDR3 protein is CSVEERRDRFSGANVLTF. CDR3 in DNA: TGCAGCGTTGAAGAACGTAGGGACAGGTTCTCTGGGGCCAACGTCCTGACTTTC.